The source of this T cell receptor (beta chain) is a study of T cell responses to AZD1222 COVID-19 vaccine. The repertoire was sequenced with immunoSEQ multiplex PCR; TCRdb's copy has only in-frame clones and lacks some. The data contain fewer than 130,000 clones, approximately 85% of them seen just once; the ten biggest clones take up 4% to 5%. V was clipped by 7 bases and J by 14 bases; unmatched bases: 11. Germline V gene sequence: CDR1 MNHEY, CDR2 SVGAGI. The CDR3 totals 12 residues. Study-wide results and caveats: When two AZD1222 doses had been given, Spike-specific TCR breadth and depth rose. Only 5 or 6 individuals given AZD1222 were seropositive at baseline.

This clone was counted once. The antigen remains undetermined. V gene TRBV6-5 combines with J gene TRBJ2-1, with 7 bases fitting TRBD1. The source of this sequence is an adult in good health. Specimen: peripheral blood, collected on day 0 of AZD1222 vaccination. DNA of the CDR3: TGTGCCAGCACCGACAGGGTTTCGGGAAAGTTCTTC. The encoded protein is CASTDRVSGKFF.